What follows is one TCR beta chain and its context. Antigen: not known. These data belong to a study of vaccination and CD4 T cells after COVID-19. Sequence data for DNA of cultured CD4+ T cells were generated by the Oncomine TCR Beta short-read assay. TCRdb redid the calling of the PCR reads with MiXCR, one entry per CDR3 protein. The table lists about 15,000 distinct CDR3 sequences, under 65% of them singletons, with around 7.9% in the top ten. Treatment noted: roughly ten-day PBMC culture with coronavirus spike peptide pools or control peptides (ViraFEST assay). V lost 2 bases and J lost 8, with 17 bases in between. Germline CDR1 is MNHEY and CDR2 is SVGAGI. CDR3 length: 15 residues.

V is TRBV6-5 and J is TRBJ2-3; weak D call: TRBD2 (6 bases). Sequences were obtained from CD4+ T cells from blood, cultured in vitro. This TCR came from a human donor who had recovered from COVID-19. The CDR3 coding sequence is TGTGCCAGCAGTTACGGTCCCGGGAGAAGGGGTACGCAGTATTTT. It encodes CASSYGPGRRGTQYF.